This T cell receptor (beta chain) derives from a study of blood T cell repertoires in COVID-19. Turning to the study itself: The United States, Italy and Spain provided the acute and convalescent COVID-19 samples.

Trimming took 4 bases from V and 9 from J, leaving 17 bases between them. The CDR3 sequence is 14 residues long. The germline CDR1 and CDR2 sequences are KGHDR and SFDVKD. Authors' processing steps: Estimated nucleated cell counts came from reference gene primer amplification. TCRdb's copy holds only in-frame clones and misses some; the assay was immunoSEQ multiplex PCR. V, J and clone size derive from that table, while D and trimming were established from the DNA sequence. The table includes 64,000 or so clones, about 86% detected once. This chain uses TRBV24-1 with TRBJ1-1; D might be TRBD1 (5 bases). This sequence originates from a man aged 40-49 years with acute or convalescent COVID-19. The sample consisted of peripheral blood. The CDR3 nucleotides read TGTGCCACCAGTGACCCCACCTGGGGCACGAAAGCTTTCTTT. As protein: CATSDPTWGTKAFF.